This note documents a single T cell receptor (beta chain) sequence. Its antigen remains unidentified. This record belongs to a study of T cell repertoires in ileal Crohn's disease. General study results and limits: All patients with clonality above 26.8% had endoscopic recurrence.

Unmatched junction bases numbered 11, after V lost 5 bases and J lost 1 base. Germline CDR1 reads SGHNT; CDR2 reads YENEEA. The CDR3 is 17 amino acids. Only in-frame clones appear in the TCRdb table, and some are missing; sequencing was by immunoSEQ multiplex PCR. This table has around 15,000 clones, around two thirds appearing once. The sequenced sample consisted of ileal tissue. The TCR originated in an adult with Crohn's disease. This chain connects TRBV11-3 to TRBJ1-2; 9 bases fit TRBD1. The CDR3 reads CASSLYSTGGFNYGYTF. Written as DNA, the CDR3 is TGTGCCAGCAGCCTTTACTCGACAGGGGGGTTTAACTATGGCTACACCTTC. The entire variable domain, with the rest obtained from reference TRBV11-3 and TRBJ1-2, is as follows: EAGVVQSPRYKIIEKKQPVAFWCNPISGHNTLYWYLQNLGQGPELLIRYENEEAVDDSQLPKDRFSAERLKGVDSTLKIQPAELGDSAVYLCASSLYSTGGFNYGYTFGSGTRLTVV.